These 14 T cell receptor beta chains originate from one sample sequenced in a study of blood T cells in healthy people across ages. PCR was performed a second time for about 7 to 11 cycles using a sample-barcoded 5' primer and a J-beta primer mix. TCRdb independently ran MiXCR on the 5' RACE reads; one entry per CDR3 protein. Of about 800,000 distinct CDR3 sequences in the sample, 20% to 25% are singletons; the top ten hold under 4.5%. These data were also reused for a study on T cells of mothers and their children.

Material: blood. The receptors here all came from a boy aged 10-17 years in good health.

This clonotype was observed a few times. The chain carries TRBV12-3 or TRBV12-4 and TRBJ2-1; the D gene is possibly TRBD2 (5 bases). The CDR3 covers 14 residues. Deletions cut 6 bases from V and 0 bases from J, with 9 bases between. The chain's CDR3 is CASRVASSYNEQFF. For the CDR3, the DNA is TGTGCCAGCAGGGTAGCGAGCTCCTACAATGAGCAGTTCTTC.

This clonotype has more than one count but fewer than ten. The CDR3 DNA follows: TGTGCCAGCACCGTAGCGGGGGCTATGCAAGAGACCCAGTACTTC. Protein sequence: CASTVAGAMQETQYF. This chain uses TRBV2 with TRBJ2-5; 9 positions match TRBD2. The V segment lost 7 bases and the J segment 2 bases; nucleotides outside the gene matches: 8. This CDR3 has 15 amino acids. CDR1 and CDR2 (germline): SNHLY, FYNNEI.

This chain uses TRBV15 with TRBJ1-4; 9 nucleotides line up with TRBD1. V dropped 6 bases and J dropped 5; count of bases not matched to a gene: 7. From germline, CDR1 is LNHNV and CDR2 YYDKDF (reference sequence). The CDR3 sequence is 15 residues long. CDR3 in DNA: TGTGCCACCAGAGCACAGGGGGCGCGAAATGAAAAACTGTTTTTT. Protein sequence: CATRAQGARNEKLFF.

In its sample, this clonotype was seen a few times. The final CDR3 position lacks the conserved phenylalanine or tryptophan, pointing to a likely read error. This chain joins TRBV29-1 and TRBJ1-4, with D unresolved. Germline loops: CDR1 SQVTM, CDR2 ANQGSEA. The length of the CDR3 is 11 residues. Trimming pared 6 bases from V and 8 bases from J, leaving 10 bases between. CDR3 in amino acids: CSVPYGEKLFL. CDR3 sequence (DNA): TGCAGCGTCCCCTATGGGGAAAAACTGTTTCTT.

The rearrangement joins TRBV18 to TRBJ2-3; 7 positions match TRBD1. This CDR3 is built from 15 residues. V lost 3 bases, J lost 0 bases, and 3 bases stayed unmatched. Germline V gene sequence: CDR1 KGHSH, CDR2 LQKENI. The CDR3 here is CASSPWDSSTDTQYF. CDR3 in DNA: TGTGCCAGCTCACCTTGGGACAGCAGCACAGATACGCAGTATTTT.

The chain recombines TRBV7-9 with TRBJ2-5, with D possibly being TRBD1 (5 bases). The germline V gene has CDR1 SEHNR and CDR2 FQNEAQ (reference sequence). The germline V and J ends were trimmed by 5 bases and 4 bases, with 17 bases remaining between them. The CDR3 runs to 15 residues. CDR3 in DNA: TGTGCCAGCAGCATGCCGAGACAGCTCATAGAGACCCAGTACTTC. Its translation: CASSMPRQLIETQYF. Combining the CDR3 with reference TRBV7-9 and TRBJ2-5 gives the whole variable domain DTGVSQNPRHKITKRGQNVTFRCDPISEHNRLYWYRQTLGQGPEFLTYFQNEAQLEKSRLLSDRFSAERPKGSFSTLEIQRTEQGDSAMYLCASSMPRQLIETQYFGPGTRLLVL.

The chain recombines TRBV5-1 with TRBJ1-1; D is unresolved. The CDR3 covers 16 residues. The germline V and J ends were trimmed by 2 bases and 5 bases, with 19 bases remaining between them. The germline V gene has CDR1 SGHRS and CDR2 YFSETQ. The CDR3 is CASSFLLMGGGTEAFF. CDR3 nucleotide sequence: TGCGCCAGCAGCTTCCTACTAATGGGAGGTGGGACTGAAGCTTTCTTT.

The chain combines TRBV5-1 with TRBJ1-4, with TRBD1 matching over 9 bases. The CDR3 has 20 residues. With 0 bases clipped from V and 1 base from J, the junction kept 13 bases outside the gene matches. Looked up from germline, CDR1 is SGHRS and CDR2 is YFSETQ. This CDR3 is CASSLAGTGSVFGTNEKLFF. CDR3 in DNA: TGCGCCAGCAGCTTGGCGGGGACAGGGTCCGTGTTTGGAACTAATGAAAAACTGTTTTTT.

This sequence joins TRBV20-1 and TRBJ1-1; D gene unclear. V lost 0 bases, J lost 5 bases, and 10 bases lay in between. The CDR3 runs to 13 residues. Germline V gene sequence: CDR1 DFQATT, CDR2 SNEGSKA (reference sequence). CDR3 loop: CSARDRSVTEAFF. The CDR3 DNA reads as TGCAGTGCTAGAGACAGGTCGGTAACTGAAGCTTTCTTT.

This clonotype was seen only a few times. This rearrangement joins TRBV28 to TRBJ1-6; unclear D gene. CDR1 is MDHEN, CDR2 SYDVKM, per germline. V was pared by 7 bases and J by 6 bases, with 19 bases between. This CDR3 is 16 amino acids long. This CDR3 is CASTPTKGLANSPLHF. CDR3 sequence (DNA): TGTGCCAGCACTCCAACGAAAGGGCTCGCTAATTCACCCCTCCACTTT. The variable domain in full, with the rest retrieved from reference TRBV28 and TRBJ1-6, is DVKVTQSSRYLVKRTGEKVFLECVQDMDHENMFWYRQDPGLGLRLIYFSYDVKMKEKGDIPEGYSVSREKKERFSLILESASTNQTSMYLCASTPTKGLANSPLHFGNGTRLTVT.

With respect to this clonotype: A much larger clone differs from this one at a single base, so this may be a read error. The chain uses TRBV7-9 and TRBJ1-2; 7 bases match TRBD1. This CDR3 region has 13 residues. Trimming cost V 1 base and J 7 bases; bases outside gene matches: 3. Germline CDR1 reads SEHNR; CDR2 reads FQNEAQ (reference sequence). The CDR3 nucleotides read TGTGCCAGCAGCTTAGAACAGGGGTCTGGCTACACCTTC. Encoded protein: CASSLEQGSGYTF.

This clonotype has just a few counts. The chain is built from TRBV6-1 and TRBJ1-2; unclear D gene. The V gene's germline CDR1 is MNHNS and CDR2 SASEGT. The CDR3 length is 12 residues. Trimming removed 4 bases from V and 6 bases from J, with 9 bases in between. The CDR3 DNA reads TGTGCCAGCAGTGGAGGTGGGAATGGCTACACCTTC. Translation: CASSGGGNGYTF.

The chain couples TRBV12-3 or TRBV12-4 to TRBJ1-5; TRBD1 matches at 7 bases. The V gene end was trimmed by 4 bases and the J gene end by 3 bases; junction bases not matched to a gene: 3. The CDR3 totals 14 residues. The CDR3 nucleotides are TGTGCCAGCAGTTCGACAGGGTACAATCAGCCCCAGCATTTT. Translating it yields CASSSTGYNQPQHF.

This clonotype was counted between two and nine times. This sequence joins TRBV19 and TRBJ1-5; D may be TRBD1 (6 bases). Trimming cost V 5 bases and J 7 bases, with 12 bases left between them. Germline lookup yields CDR1 LNHDA and CDR2 SQIVND (reference sequence). The CDR3 contains 13 residues. This CDR3 is CASSQGLAQPQHF. CDR3 bases: TGTGCCAGTAGTCAGGGGTTGGCGCAGCCCCAGCATTTT.